What follows are 5 T cell receptor beta chains derived from one specimen sequenced in a study of blood T cell repertoires in COVID-19. TCRdb's copy holds only in-frame clones and misses some; the assay was immunoSEQ multiplex PCR. Here the sample spans 210,000 or so clones, approximately 90% being singletons. The source material was peripheral blood. The receptors come from a man aged 25-45 years with COVID-19, enrolled during active disease.

The chain uses TRBV7-2 and TRBJ2-3; D is possibly TRBD2 (5 bases). The CDR3 consists of 14 residues. V lost 6 bases to trimming and J lost 0 bases, with 10 bases between them. Looked up from germline, CDR1 is SGHTA and CDR2 is FQGNSA. The CDR3 nucleotides are TGTGCCAGCAGAGATAGGACTAGCACAGATACGCAGTATTTT. Protein sequence: CASRDRTSTDTQYF.

This chain uses TRBV7-2 with TRBJ2-7, with 12 bases that match TRBD2. Per germline, CDR1 SGHTA and CDR2 FQGNSA. V shed 5 bases and J 5 bases; nucleotides not matched to a gene: 4. The CDR3 sequence is 14 residues long. Here the CDR3 DNA reads TGTGCCAGCAGCCCGACTAGCGGGAGTAACGAGCAGTACTTC. It codes for CASSPTSGSNEQYF.

The gene calls are TRBV19 and TRBJ1-5; TRBD1 might be the D (5 bases). Germline V gene lookup returns CDR1 LNHDA and CDR2 SQIVND (reference sequence). The CDR3 has 14 residues. V gave up 9 bases and J gave up 3 bases, with 15 bases separating them. In nucleotides, the CDR3 is TGTGCCAGCAACCACGACAGTTTCAATCAGCCCCAGCATTTT. Its translation is CASNHDSFNQPQHF.

The CDR3 is CASSSSRGAFF. The DNA of the CDR3 is TGTGCCAGCAGTTCTTCCAGGGGAGCTTTCTTT. The gene calls are TRBV28 and TRBJ1-1, with D possibly TRBD1 on 6 matching bases. Germline CDR1 MDHEN, CDR2 SYDVKM. V shed 4 bases and J shed 10 bases, with 10 bases lying between them. The CDR3 runs 11 residues.

This sequence joins TRBV24-1 and TRBJ2-1; maybe TRBD1 (6 bases). The CDR3 spans 13 residues. The germline gives CDR1 KGHDR, CDR2 SFDVKD. The V end was cut by 5 bases, the J end by 3 bases, with 7 bases between. CDR3 sequence (DNA): TGTGCCACCAGTGTGGACAGCTACAATGAGCAGTTCTTC. Protein: CATSVDSYNEQFF.